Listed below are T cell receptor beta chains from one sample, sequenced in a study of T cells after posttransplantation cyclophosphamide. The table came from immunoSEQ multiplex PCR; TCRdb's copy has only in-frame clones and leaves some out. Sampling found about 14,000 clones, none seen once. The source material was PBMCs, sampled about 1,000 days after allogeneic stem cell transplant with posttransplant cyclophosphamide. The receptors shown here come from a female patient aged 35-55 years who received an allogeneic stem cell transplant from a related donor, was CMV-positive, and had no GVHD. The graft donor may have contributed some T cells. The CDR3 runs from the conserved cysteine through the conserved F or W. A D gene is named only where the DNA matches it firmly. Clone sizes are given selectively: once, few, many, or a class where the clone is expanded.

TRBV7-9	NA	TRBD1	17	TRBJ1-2	TGTGCCAGCAGCCCCACCGGGACAGGGATGCCTTTGTATGGCTACACCTTC	CASSPTGTGMPLYGYTF
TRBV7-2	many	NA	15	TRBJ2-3	TGTGCCAGCAGCTTAGGGTGGCTAGCAGCAGATACGCAGTATTTT	CASSLGWLAADTQYF
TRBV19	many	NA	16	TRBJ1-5	TGTGCCAGTAGTATTTTAGGCAGGGCGAGCAATCAGCCCCAGCATTTT	CASSILGRASNQPQHF
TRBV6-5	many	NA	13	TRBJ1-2	TGTGCCAGCAGTTTCGGAGGGCCAGGCGGCTACACCTTC	CASSFGGPGGYTF
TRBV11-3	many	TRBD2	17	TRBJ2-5	TGTGCCAGCAGCCACGGACTAGCGGGGGTCTCTGGGGAGACCCAGTACTTC	CASSHGLAGVSGETQYF
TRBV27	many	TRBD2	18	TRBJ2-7	TGTGCCAGCAGTTTAGGAGGCGCCCGGACTAGCGCCTCCTACGAGCAGTACTTC	CASSLGGARTSASYEQYF
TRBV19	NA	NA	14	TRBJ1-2	TGTGCCAGTACCCCGACAGAGAAATTTTATGGCTACACCTTC	CASTPTEKFYGYTF
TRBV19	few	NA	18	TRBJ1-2	TGTGCCAGTAGTCATTGGGGTGGTTTAACAGGGCCGCTATATGGCTACACCTTC	CASSHWGGLTGPLYGYTF
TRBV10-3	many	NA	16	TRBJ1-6	TGTGCCATCAGTGAGTCAAGGCAGGATTATAATTCACCCCTCCACTTT	CAISESRQDYNSPLHF
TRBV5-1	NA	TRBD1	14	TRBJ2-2	TGCGCCAGCAGGACAGGGATCGGTCCCGGGGAGCTGTTTTTT	CASRTGIGPGELFF
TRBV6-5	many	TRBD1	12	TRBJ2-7	TGTGCCAGCAGCCCTGGGACAGGGAGATGGTACTTC	CASSPGTGRWYF
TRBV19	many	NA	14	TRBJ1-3	TGTGCCAGTACGTCAGTAAGCTCTGGAAACACCATATATTTT	CASTSVSSGNTIYF
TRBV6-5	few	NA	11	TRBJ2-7	TGTGCCAGCAGCCTAGGCTACGAGCAGTACTTC	CASSLGYEQYF
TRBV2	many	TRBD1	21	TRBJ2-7	TGTGCCAGCAGTGAAGATGAGGACAGGGGAGAGGACTACTACGGGTACTACGAGCAGTACTTC	CASSEDEDRGEDYYGYYEQYF
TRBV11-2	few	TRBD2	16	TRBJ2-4	TGTGCCAGCAGCTTTGCGGGGGGGGTTCTAAAAAACATTCAGTACTTC	CASSFAGGVLKNIQYF
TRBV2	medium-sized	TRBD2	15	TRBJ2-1	TGTGCCAGCAGTGGGGGAGGGAGCTCCTACAATGAGCAGTTCTTC	CASSGGGSSYNEQFF
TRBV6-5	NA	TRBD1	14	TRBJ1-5	TGTGCCAGCAGTTCAGGGGGGAGCAATCAGCCCCAGCATTTT	CASSSGGSNQPQHF
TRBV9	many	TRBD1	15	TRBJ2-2	TGTGCCAGCAGCGCAGACAGGGGAAGGGGCGGGGAGCTGTTTTTT	CASSADRGRGGELFF
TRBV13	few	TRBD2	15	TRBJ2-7	TGTGCCAGCAGCCCTAGCGGGTTTAGCTCCTACGAGCAGTACTTC	CASSPSGFSSYEQYF
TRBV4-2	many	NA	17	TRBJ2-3	TGTGCCAGCAGCCAAGATGGCCTAGCGACTAGCACAGATACGCAGTATTTT	CASSQDGLATSTDTQYF
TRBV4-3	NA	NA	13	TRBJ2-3	TGCGCCAGCAGCCAAGTGCCAACACCTCAACAGTATTTT	CASSQVPTPQQYF
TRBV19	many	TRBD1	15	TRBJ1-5	TGTGCCAGTAGCTCACAGGGGCTGTGGGGTCAGCCCCAGCATTTT	CASSSQGLWGQPQHF
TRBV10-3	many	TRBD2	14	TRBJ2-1	TGTGCCATCAGTGACCGGGACTATCCCTTTGAGCAGTTCTTC	CAISDRDYPFEQFF
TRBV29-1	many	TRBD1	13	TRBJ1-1	TGCAGCGTCGCACCTACAGGGGGGACTGAAGCTTTCTTT	CSVAPTGGTEAFF
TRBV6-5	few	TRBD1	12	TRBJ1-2	TGTGCCAGCAGTACAGGGGGCTATGGCTACACCTTC	CASSTGGYGYTF
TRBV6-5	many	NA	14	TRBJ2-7	TGTGCCAGCAGTTTAGCTGGGGGGATCAACGAGCAGTACTTC	CASSLAGGINEQYF
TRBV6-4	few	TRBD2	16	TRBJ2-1	TGTGCCAGCAGTGACTTGGGCGGGGGGGCCGATAATGAGCAGTTCTTC	CASSDLGGGADNEQFF
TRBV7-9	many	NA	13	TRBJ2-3	TGTGCCAGCAGCCCCAAGGGGCCAGATACGCAGTATTTT	CASSPKGPDTQYF
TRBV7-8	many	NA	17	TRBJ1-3	TGTGCCAGCAGCTTTAGTACGGGGTTCGACTCTGGAAACACCATATATTTT	CASSFSTGFDSGNTIYF
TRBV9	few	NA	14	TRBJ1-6	TGTGCCAGCAGCGTAGGGGCGGGAATTTCACCCCTCCACTTT	CASSVGAGISPLHF
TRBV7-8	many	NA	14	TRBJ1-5	TGTGCCAGCAGCTTTACAGGGATCAATCAGCCCCAGCATTTT	CASSFTGINQPQHF
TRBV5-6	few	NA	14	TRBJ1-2	TGTGCCAGCAGCTCCGGGACAAATAACTATGGCTACACCTTC	CASSSGTNNYGYTF
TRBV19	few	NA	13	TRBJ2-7	TGTGCCAGTAGTAACAGGGTCGACTACGAGCAGTACTTC	CASSNRVDYEQYF
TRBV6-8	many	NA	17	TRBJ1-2	TGTGCCAGCAGTTACTCGCTTAACTTAGGCAGGGGCTATGGCTACACCTTC	CASSYSLNLGRGYGYTF
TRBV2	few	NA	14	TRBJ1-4	TGTGCCAGCAGGGCCGGGGAGACTAATGAAAAACTGTTTTTT	CASRAGETNEKLFF
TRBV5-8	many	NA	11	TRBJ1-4	TGTGCCAGCAGCCGCTGGGAGGGACTGTTTTTT	CASSRWEGLFF
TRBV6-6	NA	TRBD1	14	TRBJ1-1	TGTGCCAGCAGTTCCCCGCCTGGACAGGTTGTCGCTTTCTTT	CASSSPPGQVVAFF
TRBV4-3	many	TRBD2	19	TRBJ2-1	TGCGCCAGCAGCCAAAGATCGGGACTAGCGGGGGGGTACGTCAATGAGCAGTTCTTC	CASSQRSGLAGGYVNEQFF
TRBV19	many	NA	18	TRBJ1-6	TGTGCCAGTAGTATTCCTATAGACGGAATGCGGAATCGTTCACCCCTCCACTTT	CASSIPIDGMRNRSPLHF
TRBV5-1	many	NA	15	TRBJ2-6	TGCGCCAGCAGCGGGCGGGGAGCTGGGGCCAACGTCCTGACTTTC	CASSGRGAGANVLTF
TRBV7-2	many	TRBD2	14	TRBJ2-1	TGTGCCAGCAGCTTACGTGGGGGAGGGAATGAGCAGTTCTTC	CASSLRGGGNEQFF